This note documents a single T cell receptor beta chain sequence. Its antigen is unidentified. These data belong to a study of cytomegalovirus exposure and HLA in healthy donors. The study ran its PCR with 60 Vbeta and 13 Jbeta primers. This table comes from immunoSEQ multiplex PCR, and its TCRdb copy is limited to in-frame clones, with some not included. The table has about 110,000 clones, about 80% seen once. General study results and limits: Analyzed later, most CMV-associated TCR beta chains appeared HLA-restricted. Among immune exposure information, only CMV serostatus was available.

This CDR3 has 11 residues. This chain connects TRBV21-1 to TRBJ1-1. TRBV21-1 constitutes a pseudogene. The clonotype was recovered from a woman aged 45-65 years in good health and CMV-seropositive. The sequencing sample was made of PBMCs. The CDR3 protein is CASSNCEEAFF. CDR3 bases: TGTGCCAGCAGCAACTGCGAGGAAGCTTTCTTT.